This passage covers 5 T cell receptor beta chains from one sample sequenced in a study of blood T cell repertoires in COVID-19. The data were produced by immunoSEQ multiplex PCR, yet TCRdb's version contains in-frame clones alone and is incomplete. The table records around 78,000 clones, 60% to 80% of them present only once. The specimen was peripheral blood. The receptors shown here come from a human donor in a cohort sampled during active COVID-19.

This clone has a handful of counts. The chain couples TRBV7-9 to TRBJ1-4; TRBD1 agrees at 7 bases. Germline CDR1 is SEHNR and CDR2 is FQNEAQ (reference sequence). The CDR3 spans 14 residues. Losses at the gene ends were 5 bases for V and 6 bases for J; bases not matched to a gene: 6. CDR3: CASSPGGWDEKLFF. For the CDR3, the DNA is TGTGCCAGCAGCCCAGGGGGTTGGGATGAAAAACTGTTTTTT. The whole variable domain, remainder taken from reference TRBV7-9 and TRBJ1-4, is DTGVSQNPRHKITKRGQNVTFRCDPISEHNRLYWYRQTLGQGPEFLTYFQNEAQLEKSRLLSDRFSAERPKGSFSTLEIQRTEQGDSAMYLCASSPGGWDEKLFFGSGTQLSVL.

A few counts support this clone. The chain couples TRBV10-1 to TRBJ2-7; 8 bases line up with TRBD1. V lost 2 bases and J lost 4; bases outside the gene matches: 4. This CDR3 has 14 amino acids. Per germline, CDR1 WNHNN and CDR2 SYGVQD (reference sequence). CDR3 region: CASSETGGLYEQYF. Written as DNA, the CDR3 is TGCGCCAGCAGTGAGACAGGGGGGCTTTACGAGCAGTACTTC.

The gene calls are TRBV28 and TRBJ1-2; unclear D gene. V lost 5 bases to trimming and J lost 0 bases, with 7 bases between them. CDR1 MDHEN and CDR2 SYDVKM come from the germline V gene. This CDR3 is 13 amino acids long. Here the CDR3 reads CASSESPNYGYTF. The CDR3 DNA reads as TGTGCCAGCAGTGAGTCTCCTAACTATGGCTACACCTTC.

This clone was seen a single time. The rearrangement joins TRBV28 to TRBJ1-1, with D tentatively TRBD1 (6 bases). There are 13 residues in the CDR3. In germline, CDR1 is MDHEN, CDR2 SYDVKM. Trimming shortened V by 3 bases and J by 5 bases, and 10 bases separated the two germline ends. CDR3 nucleotide sequence: TGTGCCAGCAGTTTTGACAGGTGGACTGAAGCTTTCTTT. Amino acid sequence: CASSFDRWTEAFF.

V usage is TRBV12-3 or TRBV12-4 and J usage is TRBJ2-7; 9 bases are shared with TRBD1. The CDR3 totals 13 residues. V trimming: 5 bases; J trimming: 5 bases; junction bases outside the gene matches: 4. CDR3 sequence: CASSQQGADEQYF. The CDR3 DNA is TGTGCCAGCAGTCAACAGGGGGCTGACGAGCAGTACTTC.